This entry describes one TCR beta chain. Its antigen is unidentified. Original handling: After removing out-of-frame reads, around 2 million distinct TCRbeta sequences remained. Data came from immunoSEQ multiplex PCR; TCRdb stores just in-frame clones and leaves some out. V and J calls and clone size are those listed in that table; D and trimming were worked out from the DNA. The profile shows around 50,000 clones, about 78% of them singletons. Germline lookup yields CDR1 MGHDK and CDR2 SYGVNS. Trimming left V 2 bases short and J 2 bases short, with 9 bases between. CDR3 length equals 14 residues. Single viable CD3+CD4+CD8-CD45RO+ cells were sorted as the memory CD4+ T cells. The sample originates from a study of memory CD4+ T cells and cytomegalovirus serostatus. The wider study: Healthy Belgian adult donors included several CMV-positive and around 25 CMV-negative people. Study results and limitations: CMV serostatus prediction reached median AUC 0.95, or 0.91 with US-trained model. Of 150 to 200 reported CMV TCRbeta sequences, about 70 were found in memory CD4+ repertoires.

The sequence came from an adult in good health and CMV-seronegative. Material for sequencing was memory CD4+ T cells from blood. The chain recombines TRBV25-1 with TRBJ2-5, with D perhaps matching TRBD1 (5 bases). CDR3 sequence: CASSEGQGQETQYF. The CDR3 DNA reads as TGTGCCAGCAGTGAAGGGCAGGGTCAAGAGACCCAGTACTTC.